The 26 T cell receptor beta chains in this list originate from one sample, sequenced in a study of CD8 T cells in Susac syndrome. RNA totalling 0.5 to 1 ug underwent reverse transcription with random hexamers. TCRdb re-called the immunoSEQ multiplex PCR reads through MiXCR, storing one row per CDR3 protein. This sample yields about 440,000 distinct CDR3 sequences, of which 75% to 90% are seen a single time; about 0.12% belongs to the top ten. Sequencing input: CD8+ T cells from PBMCs. Receptors originate from a human donor with multiple sclerosis.

This clonotype has more than one count but fewer than ten. The chain joins TRBV12-3 or TRBV12-4 to TRBJ1-1, with D unresolved. The CDR3 has 13 residues. V was cut by 6 bases and J by 4 bases, with 12 bases left in between. In DNA form, the CDR3 reads TGTGCCAGCAGCCCAGGACTTCTCACTGAAGCTTTCTTT. Amino acid sequence: CASSPGLLTEAFF.

This sequence joins TRBV28 and TRBJ2-7; D gene unclear. The V end lost 6 bases, the J end lost 7 bases, and 10 bases lay between the germline ends. Germline loops: CDR1 MDHEN, CDR2 SYDVKM. The CDR3 totals 11 residues. Here the CDR3 reads CASSPGFEQYF. The DNA for the CDR3 is TGTGCCAGCAGCCCAGGATTTGAGCAGTACTTC.

The chain combines TRBV14 with TRBJ2-7; D remains ambiguous. The V end lost 3 bases, the J end lost 6 bases, and 6 bases lay between the germline ends. Germline lookup yields CDR1 SGHDN and CDR2 FVKESK. The CDR3 runs 11 residues. The CDR3 bases are TGTGCCAGCAGCCATGACCTCGAGCAGTACTTC. Translated: CASSHDLEQYF.

The rearrangement uses TRBV5-6 and TRBJ2-1; the D call may be TRBD1 or TRBD2 (5 bases each). Trimming cost V 4 bases and J 7 bases, with 21 bases left between them. The CDR3 spans 16 residues. Germline assignment: CDR1 SGHDT and CDR2 YYEEEE. The CDR3 is CASSQETGTVGNEQFF. Here the CDR3 DNA reads TGTGCCAGCAGCCAAGAAACCGGGACGGTGGGGAATGAGCAGTTCTTC.

This sequence joins TRBV29-1 and TRBJ1-1; the D gene is possibly TRBD1 (6 bases). This CDR3 is built from 15 residues. Germline loops: CDR1 SQVTM, CDR2 ANQGSEA. V lost 3 bases to trimming and J lost 1 base, with 15 bases between them. CDR3 in DNA: TGCAGCGTTGAGGGACTCGAGGGGGGGAACACTGAAGCTTTCTTT. It specifies CSVEGLEGGNTEAFF. The complete variable domain, with remaining parts taken from reference TRBV29-1 and TRBJ1-1, reads SAVISQKPSRDICQRGTSLTIQCQVDSQVTMMFWYRQQPGQSLTLIATANQGSEATYESGFVIDKFPISRPNLTFSTLTVSNMSPEDSSIYLCSVEGLEGGNTEAFFGQGTRLTVV.

The chain recombines TRBV6-5 with TRBJ2-7; D gene ambiguous. Trimming removed 2 bases at V and 3 bases at J, with 8 bases between. CDR1 MNHEY and CDR2 SVGAGI come from the germline V gene. The CDR3 consists of 13 residues. The chain's CDR3 is CASSYSVYYEQYF. CDR3 nucleotide sequence: TGTGCCAGCAGTTACAGCGTGTACTACGAGCAGTACTTC.

The rearrangement uses TRBV4-1 and TRBJ1-1; maybe TRBD1 (6 bases). The germline gives CDR1 MGHRA, CDR2 YSYEKL. The CDR3 length is 16 residues. With 0 bases removed from V and 3 bases from J, the gap between germline ends came to 14 bases. The CDR3 DNA sequence: TGCGCCAGCAGCCAAGATAAGCAGGGGTCGTACACTGAAGCTTTCTTT. Translated, it gives CASSQDKQGSYTEAFF.

The chain links TRBV12-3 or TRBV12-4 to TRBJ1-4, with no clear D. Trimming stripped 1 base from V and 0 bases from J, with 9 bases between. This CDR3 contains 16 residues. CDR3 DNA sequence: TGTGCCAGCAGTTTAGACGGACCTGCAACTAATGAAAAACTGTTTTTT. This codes for CASSLDGPATNEKLFF.

The chain recombines TRBV19 with TRBJ2-7; 7 bases map to TRBD2. Looked up from germline, CDR1 is LNHDA and CDR2 is SQIVND (reference sequence). This CDR3 spans 15 amino acids. J gave up 1 base and V 0 bases, and 3 bases lay outside the gene matches. For the CDR3, the DNA is TGTGCCAGTAGTATAGAGCCTAGCGGATCCTACGAGCAGTACTTC. It translates to CASSIEPSGSYEQYF.

V usage is TRBV29-1 and J usage is TRBJ1-1; unclear D gene. This CDR3 has 11 residues. Trimming pared 5 bases from V and 0 bases from J, leaving 4 bases between. From germline, CDR1 is SQVTM and CDR2 ANQGSEA. CDR3 protein: CSVLLNTEAFF. The CDR3 DNA reads as TGCAGCGTTTTGCTGAACACTGAAGCTTTCTTT.

The chain employs TRBV6-2 or TRBV6-3 and TRBJ2-1; TRBD2 is a possible D gene (5 bases). V shed 2 bases and J shed 5 bases, with 10 bases lying between them. Germline loops: CDR1 MNHEY, CDR2 SVGEGT. CDR3 size: 14 residues. CDR3 DNA: TGTGCCAGCAGTTACCGACTAAGAAACAATGAGCAGTTCTTC. Translated: CASSYRLRNNEQFF.

The rearrangement uses TRBV5-8 and TRBJ1-2, with D unclear. The CDR3 loop spans 13 amino acids. V was pared by 2 bases and J by 7 bases, with 12 bases between. Germline loops: CDR1 SGHTS, CDR2 YDEGEE. CDR3 nucleotides: TGTGCCAGCAGCTTTCCTGTTAACCTTGGCTACACCTTC. This gives the protein CASSFPVNLGYTF.

The chain joins TRBV25-1 to TRBJ1-1; D possibly corresponds to TRBD1 (5 bases). The V gene lost 2 bases and the J gene lost 7 bases, with 8 bases spanning the gap. Germline CDR1 reads MGHDK; CDR2 reads SYGVNS. The CDR3 totals 12 residues. DNA of the CDR3: TGTGCCAGCAGTGAAGGGGCGAGTGAAGCTTTCTTT. It is translated as CASSEGASEAFF.

This clonotype was detected only once. The chain uses TRBV12-3 or TRBV12-4 and TRBJ2-3; D is possibly TRBD2 (5 bases). This CDR3 spans 16 amino acids. Trimming removed 3 bases from V and 6 bases from J, with 19 bases in between. CDR3 sequence (DNA): TGTGCCAGCAGTTTGGTGGAGGCGGAATGGTCGGATACGCAGTATTTT. Its translation is CASSLVEAEWSDTQYF.

This sequence joins TRBV25-1 and TRBJ2-1; tentatively, D is TRBD1 (5 bases). The germline gives CDR1 MGHDK, CDR2 SYGVNS. Trimming removed 4 bases at V and 8 bases at J, with 12 bases between. The CDR3 contains 13 residues. The CDR3 sequence is CASSGAGYDEQFF. The DNA of the CDR3 is TGTGCCAGCAGTGGGGCAGGGTACGATGAGCAGTTCTTC.

In DNA, the CDR3 is TGTGCCACTCTCCGGGCGGACGGGGAGCTGTTTTTT. Its protein product is CATLRADGELFF. The V gene is TRBV19, the J gene TRBJ2-2; D ambiguous. Trimming shortened V by 10 bases and J by 7 bases, and 13 bases separated the two germline ends. CDR3 length: 12 residues. Germline V gives CDR1 LNHDA, CDR2 SQIVND (reference sequence).

This clonotype was seen only a few times. The chain carries TRBV7-1 and TRBJ2-7; 8 bases line up with TRBD1. TRBV7-1 is labeled an ORF, and its function is uncertain. This CDR3 region has 17 residues. The trim removed 3 bases at V and 0 bases at J, leaving 10 bases unmatched. CDR3 coding DNA: TGTGCCAGCAGCTCCCCGAAAGGACAGGGACCCTCCTACGAGCAGTACTTC. Protein: CASSSPKGQGPSYEQYF.

The rearrangement links TRBV24-1 to TRBJ2-7; D remains unclear. This CDR3 is 14 amino acids long. Trimming removed 4 bases at V and 4 bases at J, with 13 bases between. Per the germline V gene, CDR1 is KGHDR and CDR2 is SFDVKD. CDR3 protein: CATSDSQRPYEQYF. CDR3 nucleotides: TGTGCCACCAGTGACTCACAGAGGCCTTACGAGCAGTACTTC.

V usage is TRBV29-1 and J usage is TRBJ2-1; 12 nucleotides match TRBD2. The germline CDR1 and CDR2 sequences are SQVTM and ANQGSEA. CDR3 length: 15 amino acids. The V gene end was trimmed by 3 bases and the J gene end by 0 bases; junction bases not matched to a gene: 0. CDR3 loop: CSVETSGSSYNEQFF. CDR3 in DNA: TGCAGCGTTGAGACTAGCGGGAGCTCCTACAATGAGCAGTTCTTC.

The genes are TRBV7-9 and TRBJ2-5, with D hard to call. The V gene lost 1 base and the J gene lost 5 bases, with 17 bases spanning the gap. Germline lookup yields CDR1 SEHNR and CDR2 FQNEAQ (reference sequence). This CDR3 comprises 16 residues. The CDR3 DNA reads as TGTGCCAGCAGCTTAGTGGCTGGTCCAAGCATGGAGACCCAGTACTTC. The encoded protein is CASSLVAGPSMETQYF.

V and J are TRBV6-5 and TRBJ1-2, with 11 bases matching TRBD1. Trimming removed 5 bases from V and 8 bases from J; junction bases left unmatched: 7. The CDR3 runs to 14 residues. Germline V CDR1 and CDR2: MNHEY, SVGAGI. The CDR3 is CASSLRTGGRGYTF. The DNA of the CDR3 is TGTGCCAGCAGTCTACGGACAGGGGGCAGAGGCTACACCTTC.

The chain recombines TRBV6-1 with TRBJ2-2; TRBD2 aligns across 9 bases. The germline V gene encodes CDR1 MNHNS and CDR2 SASEGT. The CDR3 is 17 amino acids. J gave up 1 base and V 6 bases, and 9 bases lay outside the gene matches. The CDR3 spells CASRTSGLDLNTGELFF. In nucleotides, the CDR3 is TGTGCCAGCAGAACTAGCGGGTTAGATTTGAACACCGGGGAGCTGTTTTTT.

J is TRBJ2-7 and V is TRBV11-2, with TRBD2 matching over 12 bases. J was trimmed by 7 bases and V by 4 bases; bases with no gene match: 14. The CDR3 covers 17 residues. Per the germline V gene, CDR1 is SGHAT and CDR2 is FQNNGV. The DNA for the CDR3 is TGTGCCAGCAGCTCAAGCCCCGGACTAGCGGGATTCGGAGAGCAGTACTTC. This codes for CASSSSPGLAGFGEQYF. The whole variable domain, remainder taken from reference TRBV11-2 and TRBJ2-7, is EAGVAQSPRYKIIEKRQSVAFWCNPISGHATLYWYQQILGQGPKLLIQFQNNGVVDDSQLPKDRFSAERLKGVDSTLKIQPAKLEDSAVYLCASSSSPGLAGFGEQYFGPGTRLTVT.

This rearrangement joins TRBV12-5 to TRBJ1-1; the D gene is possibly TRBD1 (5 bases). The CDR3 loop spans 15 amino acids. Germline V lookup: CDR1 LGHNT, CDR2 FRNRAP. V was trimmed by 0 bases and J by 0 bases, leaving 8 bases between them. Written as DNA, the CDR3 is TGTGCTAGTGGTTTGGTTTCAGGGTTGAACACTGAAGCTTTCTTT. Protein sequence: CASGLVSGLNTEAFF.

The gene calls are TRBV4-1 and TRBJ2-5, with 9 bases lining up with TRBD2. Germline V gene sequence: CDR1 MGHRA, CDR2 YSYEKL. V dropped 8 bases and J dropped 5; count of bases not matched to a gene: 12. CDR3 length: 15 amino acids. The CDR3 loop is CASGDVAGVWETQYF. The CDR3 DNA follows: TGCGCCAGCGGTGACGTAGCGGGAGTATGGGAGACCCAGTACTTC.

The chain uses TRBV20-1 and TRBJ1-5; tentatively, D is TRBD1 (6 bases). The ends were cut back, 3 bases at V and 0 bases at J, with 15 bases in the middle. Germline CDR1 reads DFQATT; CDR2 reads SNEGSKA (reference sequence). The CDR3 is made up of 16 amino acids. CDR3 sequence reads: CSASETGPHSNQPQHF. Here the CDR3 DNA reads TGCAGTGCTAGCGAGACAGGACCACATAGCAATCAGCCCCAGCATTTT.